A selection of T cell receptor beta chains follows, all from one sample in a study of Graves' ophthalmopathy and Graves' hyperthyroidism. TCRdb re-analysed the multiplex PCR reads in MiXCR, keeping a single row per CDR3 protein. The table shows about 220,000 distinct CDR3 sequences, with around a fifth occurring only once. Input material: peripheral blood. The receptors stem from a woman in her 50s with Graves' ophthalmopathy. Each CDR3 is given with its conserved first and last residue. The D gene is left open where the match is weak. Not every row has a clone size; where given, it reads once, few, many or a size class.

V	size	length	J	D	DNA	CDR3
TRBV25-1	many	16	TRBJ2-2	TRBD1	TGTGCCAGCAGTGATTTCTTACCGGGGACAGCCGGGGAGCTGTTTTTT	CASSDFLPGTAGELFF
TRBV12-5	few	14	TRBJ2-7	-	TGTGCTAGTGGTTTGTGGCAGGACTCCTACGAGCAGTACTTC	CASGLWQDSYEQYF
TRBV6-1	-	14	TRBJ2-7	-	TGTGCCAGCAGTGTTCCGAGCCCAACCGACGAGCAGTGCTTC	CASSVPSPTDEQCF
TRBV24-1	once	13	TRBJ2-5	TRBD2	TGTGCCACCAGTCCGGGAGGACAAGAGACCCTGTACTTC	CATSPGGQETLYF
TRBV12-3/TRBV12-4	-	14	TRBJ2-7	TRBD1	TGTGCCAGCAGTCCCAGGACAGGGGCGAACGAGCAGTACTTC	CASSPRTGANEQYF
TRBV20-1	many	15	TRBJ2-7	TRBD1	TGCAGTGCTAGAGCGGGGACAGGAATTTTTTACGAGCAGTACTTC	CSARAGTGIFYEQYF
TRBV28	many	15	TRBJ2-6	-	TGTGCCAGCAGTTTTTTGATCTCTGGGGCCAACGTCCTGACTTTC	CASSFLISGANVLTF
TRBV7-2	many	14	TRBJ1-1	-	TGTGCCAGCAGCTTAGCGCAGGGGAGGACTGAAGCTTTCTTT	CASSLAQGRTEAFF
TRBV12-3/TRBV12-4	many	16	TRBJ2-6	TRBD1	TGTGCCAGCAGCATATCAGGGGGCGCCGGGGCCAACGTCCTGACTTTC	CASSISGGAGANVLTF
TRBV24-1	many	15	TRBJ2-4	-	TGTGCCACCAGTGGGGGTGGCCTAGCCAAAAACATTCAGTACTTC	CATSGGGLAKNIQYF
TRBV6-5	many	15	TRBJ1-1	-	TGTGCCAGCATGGGGTCTAGGGTATTAAACACTGAAGCTTTCTTT	CASMGSRVLNTEAFF
TRBV20-1	-	14	TRBJ1-1	TRBD1	TGCAGTGCTAGGGCGACCGGGACAGGGCTTGAAGCTTTCTTT	CSARATGTGLEAFF
TRBV12-3/TRBV12-4	many	14	TRBJ1-1	-	TGTGCCAGCAGTCCTGGGGAGGTGAGCACTGAAGCTTTCTTT	CASSPGEVSTEAFF
TRBV9	many	17	TRBJ1-6	-	TGTGCCAGCAGCGTGGCCGGTACGAGCTCCTATAATTCACCCCTCCACTTT	CASSVAGTSSYNSPLHF
TRBV19	many	17	TRBJ2-6	TRBD1	TGTGCCAGCCGGCCGGGACAGGGTCGCTCTGGGGCCAACGTCCTGACTTTC	CASRPGQGRSGANVLTF
TRBV7-2	many	14	TRBJ2-7	TRBD2	TGTGCCAGCAGCTTAGCGGGAGGGCCTTACGAGCAGTACTTC	CASSLAGGPYEQYF
TRBV15	many	14	TRBJ2-5	-	TGTGCCACCAGCAGAGATCAGAGGGGAGAGACCCAGTACTTC	CATSRDQRGETQYF
TRBV5-1	-	15	TRBJ2-3	TRBD2	TGCGCCAGCAGCCAGACTAGCCTTAGAACAGATACGCAGTATTTT	CASSQTSLRTDTQYF
TRBV20-1	-	14	TRBJ2-5	TRBD2	TGCAGTGCCAGACTAGCGGGAGTTCTCGCGGCCCAGTACTTC	CSARLAGVLAAQYF
TRBV30	many	13	TRBJ2-5	-	TGTGCCTGGAGCAAGGGAGGGGGGGAGACCCAGTACTTC	CAWSKGGGETQYF
TRBV11-1	-	17	TRBJ2-5	-	TGTGCCAGCAGCTTAGTTTCAGGGGCTCAAAACCAAGAGACCCAGTACTTC	CASSLVSGAQNQETQYF
TRBV9	many	11	TRBJ1-2	-	TGTGCCAGCAGCGTAGGGCGCCGTCTCACCTTC	CASSVGRRLTF
TRBV29-1	-	11	TRBJ2-7	-	TGCAGCGCCCGGTGGGCAGGCGAGCAGTACTTC	CSARWAGEQYF
TRBV6-1	many	13	TRBJ2-7	TRBD2	TGTGCCAGCGGGACTAGCATCGACTACGAGCAGTACTTC	CASGTSIDYEQYF
TRBV6-2/TRBV6-3	-	17	TRBJ2-2	TRBD2	TGTGCCAGCAGGGGACTAGCGGGAGGAGGGTACACCGGGGAGCTGTCTTTT	CASRGLAGGGYTGELSF
TRBV12-3/TRBV12-4	-	15	TRBJ1-3	-	TGTGCCAGCAGTTCCACAGGGCAACTAGAAAACACCATATATTTT	CASSSTGQLENTIYF
TRBV20-1	many	13	TRBJ1-1	-	TGCAGTGCTACCCCAGGGATGAACACTGAAGCTTTCTTT	CSATPGMNTEAFF
TRBV27	many	13	TRBJ2-7	-	TGTGCCAGCAGTTTTGGTCGCCCCTACGAGCAGTACTTC	CASSFGRPYEQYF
TRBV12-5	-	13	TRBJ1-2	-	TGTGCTAGTGGTTTGGTATCAGGTCAAGGCTACACCTTC	CASGLVSGQGYTF
TRBV6-5	many	15	TRBJ2-7	TRBD2	TGTGCCAGCAGCCTCCGTACTAGCGGGCAAAGCGAGCAGTACTTC	CASSLRTSGQSEQYF
TRBV2	many	15	TRBJ2-4	TRBD2	TGTGCCAGCAGTGCCGGGGGGGGGACCAAAAACATTCAGTACTTC	CASSAGGGTKNIQYF
TRBV20-1	many	15	TRBJ2-5	-	TGCAGTGCTAGAGATTTGAGCACCGGCGCAGAGACCCAGTACTTC	CSARDLSTGAETQYF
TRBV28	many	14	TRBJ2-7	-	TGTGCCAGCAGTTTTGTGGGGGCGAGCCACGAGCAGTACTTC	CASSFVGASHEQYF
TRBV30	-	11	TRBJ2-7	TRBD1	TGTGCCTGGAGTCGACAGGGTAGGCAGTACTTC	CAWSRQGRQYF
TRBV6-5	many	15	TRBJ1-6	-	TGTGCCAGCAGTTACTCGAACAGGGATAATTCACCCCTCCACTTT	CASSYSNRDNSPLHF
TRBV6-5	many	16	TRBJ1-3	-	TGTGCCAGCAGTTACAGGCCGCAGGGCTCTGGAAACACCATATATTTT	CASSYRPQGSGNTIYF
TRBV18	-	13	TRBJ2-7	-	TGTGCCAGCTCAAAGGGACAAGCCTACGAGCAGTACTTC	CASSKGQAYEQYF
TRBV6-2/TRBV6-3	-	14	TRBJ1-1	-	TGTGCCAGCAGTTTTGAATTGGGGAACACTGAAGCTTTCTTT	CASSFELGNTEAFF
TRBV29-1	many	13	TRBJ2-7	TRBD1	TGCAGCGTTGAAGGGGGACAGGGGGCCGAGCAGTACTTC	CSVEGGQGAEQYF
TRBV29-1	-	13	TRBJ2-7	-	TGCAGCGTTGGAAGGACCAGCTCCTACGAGCAGTACTTC	CSVGRTSSYEQYF
TRBV5-6	many	14	TRBJ1-5	-	TGTGCCAGCAGCTTGAACGGCGCGGTGCAGCCCCAGCATTTT	CASSLNGAVQPQHF
TRBV11-2	many	16	TRBJ1-6	TRBD1	TGTGCCAGCAGCCCCTCGACAGGGTTTCGTAATTCACCCCTCCACTTT	CASSPSTGFRNSPLHF
TRBV2	many	16	TRBJ1-5	-	TGTGCCAGCAGCCGAGAACAGGGTCGTAGCAATCAGCCCCAGCATTTT	CASSREQGRSNQPQHF
TRBV3-1	many	12	TRBJ2-7	-	TGTGCCAGCAGCCAAGGGGTCTACGAGCAGTACTTC	CASSQGVYEQYF
TRBV2	many	16	TRBJ1-6	-	TGTGCCAGCGTCGTGTCCCCAAGCTCCTATAATTCACCCCTCCACTTT	CASVVSPSSYNSPLHF